The present entry profiles one TCR beta chain with its context. As yet, its antigen is unknown. This record comes from a study of OX40 agonist ivuxolimab in advanced cancers. Study-level points and caveats: Expansion of clones was among the lowest in partial responders at 0.1-3.0 mg/kg. Several nonresponders also turned out to have low normalized T-cell clonal expansion. Still undetermined is the antigen specificity of the expanded peripheral T cells. Relative to CD4+ cells, CD8+ T cells on average had more expanded clones.

Here immunoSEQ multiplex PCR was the method, and the copy in TCRdb shows in-frame clones only, minus some. This sample has 70,000 to 95,000 clones, with roughly 88% found just once. The sequence was obtained from an adult with an advanced solid tumor such as melanoma, head and neck, liver or kidney cancer. This specimen consisted of CD4+ or CD8+ T cells sorted from blood, obtained in a trial of the OX40 agonist ivuxolimab.

The CDR3 nucleotides read TGTGCCTGCTCTGGTGGGTCCCCGATCCCCTACGAGCAGTACTTC. Translated: CACSGGSPIPYEQYF. The J gene is TRBJ2-7, the V gene TRBV30; D is unresolved. Trimming removed 6 bases from V and 2 bases from J, with 20 bases in between. The CDR3 has 15 residues. Germline V gene data show CDR1 as GTSNPN and CDR2 as SVGIG (reference sequence).